A single sample gave rise to the 20 T cell receptor beta chains below, sequenced in a study of blood T cells in healthy people across ages. A second about 6 to 12 cycle PCR used barcoded and J-beta primers. One entry per CDR3 protein results from TCRdb running MiXCR on the 5' RACE reads. The sample holds more than 800,000 distinct CDR3 sequences, around 28% seen once. The sequenced sample consisted of blood. These receptors all stem from a woman aged 80 or over in good health.

This clonotype was counted at least ten times. The genes are TRBV15 and TRBJ1-6, with 11 bases fitting TRBD1. The CDR3 is 16 amino acids. V dropped 1 base and J dropped 6; count of bases not matched to a gene: 2. Germline CDR1 and CDR2: LNHNV and YYDKDF (reference sequence). For the CDR3, the DNA is TGTGCCACCAGCAGAGGGACAGGGGGCGCTAATTCACCCCTCCACTTT. This gives the protein CATSRGTGGANSPLHF.

As for this clonotype: A read error may be the cause here, since a much bigger clone is one base away. V is TRBV6-2 or TRBV6-3 and J is TRBJ2-5; 10 bases fit TRBD2. This CDR3 is built from 16 residues. CDR1 is MNHEY and CDR2 is SVGEGT in the germline V gene. CDR3 nucleotides: TGTGCCAGCAGGTACTCGATTAGCGGGGGGCAAGAGACCCAGTACTTC. Its translation is CASRYSISGGQETQYF.

As to this clonotype: A single base separates this from a much larger clone, so it may be a read error. The genes are TRBV20-1 and TRBJ2-5; 8 nucleotides agree with TRBD1. The DNA end is a closer match to TRBJ2-7, so the J assignment may be wrong. In germline, CDR1 is DFQATT, CDR2 SNEGSKA (reference sequence). This CDR3 contains 14 residues. CDR3 amino acids: CSARDGAGGDEQYF. The CDR3 DNA sequence: TGCAGTGCTAGAGATGGTGCAGGGGGCGACGAGCAGTACTTC.

The sample holds many counts of this clonotype. The chain combines TRBV4-3 with TRBJ2-3; D is possibly TRBD1 or TRBD2 (5 bases each). From germline, CDR1 is LGHNA and CDR2 YSLEER. Trimming cost V 1 base and J 2 bases, with 7 bases left between them. This CDR3 spans 14 amino acids. The CDR3: CASSQGDHTDTQYF. CDR3 DNA: TGCGCCAGCAGCCAAGGGGACCACACAGATACGCAGTATTTT.

DNA for the CDR3: TGCAGCGTTGAAGATCTCCGGGGCGAGCAGTACTTC. As protein: CSVEDLRGEQYF. J is TRBJ2-5 and V is TRBV29-1, with D maybe TRBD2 (5 bases). The J call may not be correct, given that the DNA end is closer to TRBJ2-7. This CDR3 has 12 residues. The germline gives CDR1 SQVTM, CDR2 ANQGSEA.

This clonotype was seen at least ten times. The chain uses TRBV2 and TRBJ2-1; tentative D call: TRBD2 (6 bases). The CDR3 runs 14 residues. The germline gives CDR1 SNHLY, CDR2 FYNNEI. V was trimmed by 4 bases and J by 10 bases, leaving 17 bases between them. CDR3 region: CASSGGDGGTEQFF. As DNA, the CDR3 is TGTGCCAGCAGTGGCGGAGATGGGGGGACGGAGCAGTTCTTC.

There are a few counts of this clonotype. This sequence joins TRBV2 and TRBJ1-5; no clear D. Germline lookup yields CDR1 SNHLY and CDR2 FYNNEI. This CDR3 is built from 12 residues. V was pared by 4 bases and J by 7 bases, with 8 bases between. CDR3 bases: TGTGCCAGCAGTGGGTGGAACCAGCCCCAGCATTTT. This codes for CASSGWNQPQHF. Using reference TRBV2 and TRBJ1-5 for the parts outside the CDR3, the full variable domain is EPEVTQTPSHQVTQMGQEVILRCVPISNHLYFYWYRQILGQKVEFLVSFYNNEISEKSEIFDDQFSVERPDGSNFTLKIRSTKLEDSAMYFCASSGWNQPQHFGDGTRLSIL.

This clonotype was detected ten times or more. The chain links TRBV5-4 to TRBJ2-7; 9 bases align to TRBD1. Trimming removed 2 bases from V and 3 bases from J; junction bases left unmatched: 9. Germline values: CDR1 SGHNT, CDR2 YYREEE (reference sequence). The CDR3 is 16 residues long. For the CDR3, the DNA is TGTGCCAGCAGCTTACAGGGGGCGGTGATGGGCTACGAGCAGTACTTC. This gives the protein CASSLQGAVMGYEQYF.

Comments on this clonotype: This sequence may be a read error, since a much larger clone differs from it by one base. The CDR3 region has the DNA TGTGCCAGCAGCTGGGGACAGTACACTGAAGCTTTCTTT. Translated: CASSWGQYTEAFF. The chain recombines TRBV3-1 with TRBJ1-1, with 7 bases that match TRBD1. From germline, CDR1 is LGHDT and CDR2 YNNKEL (reference sequence). There are 13 residues in the CDR3. V was clipped by 5 bases and J by 3 bases; unmatched bases: 3.

This clonotype has at least ten counts. CDR3 nucleotides: TGTGCCAGCAGCGTAGAGGACACCCCGAATGAAAAACTGTTTTTT. It translates to CASSVEDTPNEKLFF. The rearrangement joins TRBV9 to TRBJ1-4, with D possibly being TRBD1 (5 bases). Trimming took off 0 bases at V and 5 bases at J, with 11 bases between the two ends. The CDR3 length is 15 residues. Germline V gene lookup returns CDR1 SGDLS and CDR2 YYNGEE.

This clonotype was seen a few times. The gene calls are TRBV6-1 and TRBJ2-5, with D unresolved. V was cut by 8 bases and J by 5 bases, with 15 bases left in between. The CDR3 loop spans 13 amino acids. The germline gives CDR1 MNHNS, CDR2 SASEGT. The CDR3 protein is CASQRSSLETQYF. The CDR3 nucleotides are TGTGCCAGCCAGCGATCATCACTCGAGACCCAGTACTTC.

The DNA of the CDR3 is TGTGCCAGCTCACCTAGACGGGAGGGATACTATGGCTACACCTTC. This gives the protein CASSPRREGYYGYTF. The rearrangement links TRBV18 to TRBJ1-2, with D unresolved. The CDR3 contains 15 residues. The V gene's germline CDR1 is KGHSH and CDR2 LQKENI. The V end lost 3 bases, the J end lost 3 bases, and 14 bases lay between the germline ends.

This clonotype occurred once. J is TRBJ1-5 and V is TRBV6-1, with TRBD1 matching over 9 bases. Germline V gives CDR1 MNHNS, CDR2 SASEGT. CDR3 length equals 13 residues. V dropped 8 bases and J dropped 5; count of bases not matched to a gene: 4. CDR3 sequence (DNA): TGTGCCAGCGACCGGACAGGGGATCAGCCCCAGCATTTT. It is translated as CASDRTGDQPQHF.

CDR3 coding DNA: TGCGCCAGCACAAACGGACAGCTAGCCTACAATGAGCAGTTCTTC. Translating gives CASTNGQLAYNEQFF. The rearrangement links TRBV10-2 to TRBJ2-1, with a possible D match to TRBD1 (6 bases). The CDR3 is made up of 15 amino acids. Germline V gives CDR1 WSHSY, CDR2 SAAADI. Trimming shortened V by 7 bases and J by 2 bases, and 15 bases separated the two germline ends.

The table lists this clonotype with a few counts. This sequence joins TRBV24-1 and TRBJ2-5; TRBD2 agrees at 11 bases. Germline loops: CDR1 KGHDR, CDR2 SFDVKD. The CDR3 extends over 22 amino acids. The V and J ends lost 5 bases and 11 bases, in that order; junction bases with no gene match: 33. The CDR3 nucleotides read TGTGCCACCAGTGCCCCTGGTCTAGCGGGGGGCGGGAGACTGAGGGGGTACAATGAGCAGTACTTC. Protein: CATSAPGLAGGGRLRGYNEQYF.

The chain combines TRBV7-2 with TRBJ1-1; D gene ambiguous. Trimming removed 3 bases at V and 5 bases at J, with 10 bases between. Per the germline V gene, CDR1 is SGHTA and CDR2 is FQGNSA. The CDR3 length is 13 residues. The CDR3 here is CASSFAQRTEAFF. The DNA of the CDR3 is TGTGCCAGCAGCTTCGCACAAAGGACTGAAGCTTTCTTT. The full variable domain, rest sourced from reference TRBV7-2 and TRBJ1-1, is GAGVSQSPSNKVTEKGKDVELRCDPISGHTALYWYRQSLGQGLEFLIYFQGNSAPDKSGLPSDRFSAERTGGSVSTLTIQRTQQEDSAVYLCASSFAQRTEAFFGQGTRLTVV.

The rearrangement links TRBV11-2 to TRBJ1-1; D unresolved. V shed 0 bases and J shed 0 bases, with 8 bases lying between them. This CDR3 is built from 15 residues. Germline V CDR1 and CDR2: SGHAT, FQNNGV. The CDR3 DNA is TGTGCCAGCAGCTTAGAGGGGTCAGTGAACACTGAAGCTTTCTTT. This sequence encodes CASSLEGSVNTEAFF.

This clonotype was counted at least ten times. The chain combines TRBV7-2 with TRBJ2-1; no reliable D call. The CDR3 runs to 14 residues. Germline loops: CDR1 SGHTA, CDR2 FQGNSA. The germline V and J ends were trimmed by 5 bases and 5 bases, with 13 bases remaining between them. Written as DNA, the CDR3 is TGTGCCAGCAGCCCCCGACCTCGTGACAATGAGCAGTTCTTC. Translated: CASSPRPRDNEQFF.

On this clonotype itself: This could be a read error, since a much larger clone is one nucleotide away. J is TRBJ2-5 and V is TRBV20-1; D perhaps matches TRBD2 (7 bases). Germline CDR1 reads DFQATT; CDR2 reads SNEGSKA (reference sequence). This CDR3 is built from 13 residues. The CDR3 DNA reads as TGCAGTGCTACGGGGCGGGGGCAAGAGACCCGGTACTTC. Protein product: CSATGRGQETRYF.

This clonotype was observed at least ten times. The V gene is TRBV20-1, the J gene TRBJ2-1; D not certain. Germline CDR1 reads DFQATT; CDR2 reads SNEGSKA (reference sequence). V was shortened by 6 bases and J by 3 bases, with 12 bases between the two germline ends. The CDR3 totals 13 residues. CDR3: CSARKAVYNEQFF. CDR3 DNA sequence: TGCAGTGCAAGAAAGGCAGTCTACAATGAGCAGTTCTTC.